Following are 25 T cell receptor beta chains from one sample sequenced in a study of shared clonotypes between healthy human individuals. The assay was immunoSEQ multiplex PCR, and TCRdb's table has in-frame clones only and misses some. This table has about 2.2 million clones, around 95% appearing once. Positively selected for CCR7, the CD45RO-negative cells used as naive CD8 cells excluded terminally differentiated effector memory CD45RA+ cells. The source material was naive CD8+ T cells from PBMCs. Every receptor here comes from a man younger than 35 in good health. Some clones in this sample may be carry-over from other donors' samples.

DNA of the CDR3: TGTGCCAGCAGCCAAGAGGACAGCACAGATACGCAGTATTTT. Encoded protein: CASSQEDSTDTQYF. This chain links TRBV14 with TRBJ2-3, with no clear D. The CDR3 runs 14 residues. The germline V gene has CDR1 SGHDN and CDR2 FVKESK. V was trimmed by 0 bases and J by 0 bases, leaving 4 bases between them.

The V call is TRBV7-2, the J call TRBJ1-1; D remains ambiguous. The V gene lost 7 bases and the J gene lost 0 bases, with 9 bases spanning the gap. CDR3 length: 13 amino acids. Germline V CDR1 and CDR2: SGHTA, FQGNSA. CDR3 residues: CASNPTLNTEAFF. CDR3 DNA: TGTGCCAGCAACCCGACCCTGAACACTGAAGCTTTCTTT.

With regard to this clone: The sample contains more than one DNA sequence encoding this CDR3. The genes are TRBV7-9 and TRBJ2-1; D gene ambiguous. Trimming stripped 3 bases from V and 0 bases from J, with 9 bases between. This CDR3 is 15 amino acids long. CDR1 and CDR2 from the germline V gene are SEHNR and FQNEAQ (reference sequence). The CDR3 DNA follows: TGTGCCAGCAGCTTGGACGGCTCCTCCTACAATGAGCAGTTCTTC. It specifies CASSLDGSSYNEQFF.

For this clone: The same CDR3 is also encoded by other DNA sequences in this sample. This chain joins TRBV9 and TRBJ1-1; D ambiguous. Germline values: CDR1 SGDLS, CDR2 YYNGEE. The CDR3 length is 14 residues. Deletions cut 0 bases from V and 4 bases from J, with 10 bases between. The CDR3 loop reads CASSVGGETTEAFF. CDR3 DNA sequence: TGTGCCAGCAGCGTAGGCGGGGAAACCACTGAAGCTTTCTTT.

The chain recombines TRBV28 with TRBJ1-1; D unresolved. This CDR3 has 14 amino acids. The germline CDR1 and CDR2 sequences are MDHEN and SYDVKM. V was shortened by 2 bases and J by 4 bases, with 11 bases between the two germline ends. The CDR3 bases are TGTGCCAGCAGTTTAGATGCAAAAACCACTGAAGCTTTCTTT. Encoded protein: CASSLDAKTTEAFF.

J is TRBJ1-1 and V is TRBV5-1; 7 bases fit TRBD1. Germline CDR1 is SGHRS and CDR2 is YFSETQ. The CDR3 covers 17 residues. V was pared by 0 bases and J by 3 bases, with 11 bases of the junction left unmatched. The CDR3 coding sequence is TGCGCCAGCAGCTTGGTTCAGGGGGGGCTTTTGGACACTGAAGCTTTCTTT. Its protein product is CASSLVQGGLLDTEAFF.

The rearrangement links TRBV7-9 to TRBJ2-7, with 8 bases identical to TRBD1. The CDR3 spans 15 residues. Losses at the gene ends were 0 bases for V and 4 bases for J; bases not matched to a gene: 5. Germline V gene data show CDR1 as SEHNR and CDR2 as FQNEAQ (reference sequence). The CDR3 spells CASSLAQGVRYEQYF. The CDR3 region has the DNA TGTGCCAGCAGCTTAGCACAGGGGGTTAGGTACGAGCAGTACTTC.

V is TRBV28 and J is TRBJ1-5; perhaps TRBD1 as D (6 bases). The germline gives CDR1 MDHEN, CDR2 SYDVKM. V lost 7 bases and J lost 1, with 17 bases in between. The CDR3 is made up of 16 amino acids. The CDR3: CASKKGGLRSNQPQHF. CDR3 nucleotides: TGTGCCAGCAAAAAAGGGGGTTTGCGGAGCAATCAGCCCCAGCATTTT. The full variable domain, with the rest looked up from reference TRBV28 and TRBJ1-5, is DVKVTQSSRYLVKRTGEKVFLECVQDMDHENMFWYRQDPGLGLRLIYFSYDVKMKEKGDIPEGYSVSREKKERFSLILESASTNQTSMYLCASKKGGLRSNQPQHFGDGTRLSIL.

V gene TRBV6-4 combines with J gene TRBJ2-3; D possibly corresponds to TRBD2 (7 bases). The V gene lost 2 bases and the J gene lost 4 bases, with 10 bases spanning the gap. There are 14 residues in the CDR3. The germline V gene encodes CDR1 MRHNA and CDR2 SNTAGT. Written as DNA, the CDR3 is TGTGCCAGCAGTGACAAGGGGGGGGCAGATACGCAGTATTTT. The encoded protein is CASSDKGGADTQYF.

This clone came up once. The CDR3 here is CASNYREATGELFF. The CDR3 DNA reads TGTGCCAGTAATTACAGGGAGGCCACCGGGGAGCTGTTTTTT. The rearrangement joins TRBV19 to TRBJ2-2; D is possibly TRBD1 or TRBD2 (6 bases each). In germline, CDR1 is LNHDA, CDR2 SQIVND (reference sequence). The CDR3 is 14 amino acids. The V end was cut by 7 bases, the J end by 4 bases, with 13 bases between.

The chain uses TRBV6-1 and TRBJ2-7; no clear D gene. Trimming took 4 bases from V and 4 from J, leaving 14 bases between them. Germline CDR1 reads MNHNS; CDR2 reads SASEGT. CDR3 size: 14 residues. CDR3 in DNA: TGTGCCAGCAGTGTCGGACCGCGGATATACGAGCAGTACTTC. This translates into CASSVGPRIYEQYF.

The chain links TRBV28 to TRBJ1-4; tentative D call: TRBD1 (5 bases). Per the germline V gene, CDR1 is MDHEN and CDR2 is SYDVKM. The CDR3 spans 15 residues. V gave up 2 bases and J gave up 8 bases, with 15 bases separating them. CDR3 nucleotide sequence: TGTGCCAGCAGTTTAGTGAGGGGTTCAGGGGAAAAACTGTTTTTT. Translation: CASSLVRGSGEKLFF.

J is TRBJ2-5 and V is TRBV7-8; TRBD1 might be the D (5 bases). With 0 bases removed from V and 2 bases from J, the gap between germline ends came to 10 bases. Germline assignment: CDR1 SGHVS and CDR2 FQNEAQ. This CDR3 has 15 amino acids. CDR3 bases: TGTGCCAGCAGCTTAGCGGGGCTGGTACAAGAGACCCAGTACTTC. The encoded protein is CASSLAGLVQETQYF.

This clone was seen once. The chain recombines TRBV14 with TRBJ2-2; 12 positions match TRBD2. This CDR3 contains 20 residues. The junction had 11 bases not matched to a gene; V was cut back by 2 bases and J by 1 base. Germline V gives CDR1 SGHDN, CDR2 FVKESK. In DNA form, the CDR3 reads TGTGCCAGCAGCCAATTCGTTATACTAGCGGGAGGACAGAACACCGGGGAGCTGTTTTTT. Its translation is CASSQFVILAGGQNTGELFF. Variable domain in full (rest from reference TRBV14 and TRBJ2-2): EAGVTQFPSHSVIEKGQTVTLRCDPISGHDNLYWYRRVMGKEIKFLLHFVKESKQDESGMPNNRFLAERTGGTYSTLKVQPAELEDSGVYFCASSQFVILAGGQNTGELFFGEGSRLTVL.

This chain uses TRBV5-6 with TRBJ2-3; 10 bases fit TRBD2. Germline V gene sequence: CDR1 SGHDT, CDR2 YYEEEE. The CDR3 extends over 17 amino acids. The J segment lost 1 base and the V segment lost 4 bases, leaving 9 bases of the junction unmatched. The CDR3 nucleotides are TGTGCCAGCAGCCCTCCCCCGCTAGCGGGAGGCACAGATACGCAGTATTTT. Translating gives CASSPPPLAGGTDTQYF.

This chain connects TRBV7-9 to TRBJ2-4, with D unresolved. From germline, CDR1 is SEHNR and CDR2 FQNEAQ (reference sequence). The CDR3 contains 16 residues. Trimming took 4 bases from V and 1 from J, leaving 14 bases between them. CDR3 amino acids: CASSSSAAHAKNIQYF. Here the CDR3 DNA reads TGTGCCAGCAGCTCGTCGGCGGCCCACGCCAAAAACATTCAGTACTTC.

The chain employs TRBV5-1 and TRBJ1-4, with TRBD1 identical over 8 bases. After removal of 2 bases from V and 6 bases from J, the junction contained 9 bases not matched to a gene. CDR1 is SGHRS and CDR2 is YFSETQ in the germline V gene. The CDR3 runs to 16 residues. The CDR3 DNA reads TGCGCCAGCAGCTTTGATACAGGGGGTTTTTATGAAAAACTGTTTTTT. This translates into CASSFDTGGFYEKLFF.

V gene TRBV7-9 combines with J gene TRBJ2-7, with TRBD1 identical over 8 bases. In germline, CDR1 is SEHNR, CDR2 FQNEAQ (reference sequence). With 5 bases clipped from V and 4 bases from J, the junction kept 7 bases outside the gene matches. The CDR3 length is 14 residues. CDR3 sequence reads: CASSTGQGGYEQYF. CDR3 nucleotide sequence: TGTGCCAGCAGCACCGGACAGGGTGGATACGAGCAGTACTTC. The full variable domain, completed using reference TRBV7-9 and TRBJ2-7, is DTGVSQNPRHKITKRGQNVTFRCDPISEHNRLYWYRQTLGQGPEFLTYFQNEAQLEKSRLLSDRFSAERPKGSFSTLEIQRTEQGDSAMYLCASSTGQGGYEQYFGPGTRLTVT.

This clone was observed a single time. The chain combines TRBV7-9 with TRBJ2-1; 8 bases fit TRBD1. V was pared by 4 bases and J by 3 bases, with 5 bases of the junction left unmatched. The CDR3 spans 15 residues. Per the germline V gene, CDR1 is SEHNR and CDR2 is FQNEAQ (reference sequence). The chain's CDR3 is CASSSRDRNYNEQFF. CDR3 nucleotide sequence: TGTGCCAGCAGCTCCCGGGACAGGAACTACAATGAGCAGTTCTTC.

The rearrangement joins TRBV4-1 to TRBJ2-1; 7 positions agree with TRBD1. V was pared by 1 base and J by 9 bases, with 9 bases of the junction left unmatched. Germline values: CDR1 MGHRA, CDR2 YSYEKL. CDR3 length: 15 residues. CDR3 in DNA: TGCGCCAGCAGCCAAGGGACAGGAACTCGCCCTGAGCAGTTCTTC. Its protein product is CASSQGTGTRPEQFF.

V and J are TRBV2 and TRBJ2-7; TRBD1 agrees at 8 bases. Germline CDR1 is SNHLY and CDR2 is FYNNEI. CDR3 length: 16 residues. V was clipped by 5 bases and J by 1 base; unmatched bases: 10. CDR3 in amino acids: CASSTDREKSSYEQYF. The CDR3 DNA reads TGTGCCAGCAGTACGGACAGGGAAAAATCTTCCTACGAGCAGTACTTC.

A single count supports this clone. The rearrangement uses TRBV7-8 and TRBJ2-3; TRBD2 might be the D (6 bases). Trimming pared 4 bases from V and 4 bases from J, leaving 21 bases between. The V gene's germline CDR1 is SGHVS and CDR2 FQNEAQ. The CDR3 runs to 17 residues. This CDR3 is CASSWGFERRGPDTQYF. Here the CDR3 DNA reads TGTGCCAGCAGCTGGGGCTTTGAGCGGAGGGGCCCAGATACGCAGTATTTT.

V usage is TRBV7-6 and J usage is TRBJ2-7; maybe TRBD1 (5 bases). Trimming took off 5 bases at V and 5 bases at J, with 16 bases between the two ends. Germline V gives CDR1 SGHVS, CDR2 FNYEAQ. The CDR3 loop spans 14 amino acids. CDR3 amino acids: CASSEGARNHEQYF. For the CDR3, the DNA is TGTGCCAGCAGCGAAGGGGCTAGGAATCACGAGCAGTACTTC.

The genes are TRBV27 and TRBJ1-1, with D unresolved. The germline V gene has CDR1 MNHEY and CDR2 SMNVEV (reference sequence). This CDR3 is 13 amino acids long. Trimming took off 8 bases at V and 1 base at J, with 11 bases between the two ends. CDR3 residues: CASRTIRNTEAFF. DNA of the CDR3: TGTGCCAGCCGCACTATACGGAACACTGAAGCTTTCTTT.

This chain uses TRBV4-3 with TRBJ1-4; D might be TRBD1 (5 bases). Deletions cut 7 bases from V and 8 bases from J, with 17 bases between. The germline V gene encodes CDR1 LGHNA and CDR2 YSLEER. The CDR3 totals 14 residues. The CDR3, as DNA: TGCGCCAGCAACAATATGGGGGTGGGGGAAAAACTGTTTTTT. Its translation is CASNNMGVGEKLFF.